Listed here is a single T cell receptor (beta chain). These data are taken from a study of T cell changes during pregnancy in multiple sclerosis. TCRdb's copy holds only in-frame clones and misses some; the assay was immunoSEQ multiplex PCR. The sample shows some 110,000 clones, roughly nine tenths of them seen only once. The CDR3 spans 18 residues. V was pared by 4 bases and J by 3 bases, with 14 bases of the junction left unmatched. Germline assignment: CDR1 SGDLS and CDR2 YYNGEE. The V and J genes are TRBV9 and TRBJ2-3, with TRBD2 matching 10 bases. This clonotype was sampled from a female donor with multiple sclerosis, enrolled in a pregnancy study. The input for sequencing was peripheral blood, taken in the third trimester of pregnancy. Written as DNA, the CDR3 is TGTGCCAGCAGCCGGGGAAGCGGGGGGGCGGGGTTTACAGATACGCAGTATTTT. Encoded protein: CASSRGSGGAGFTDTQYF. The full variable domain, completed using reference TRBV9 and TRBJ2-3, is DSGVTQTPKHLITATGQRVTLRCSPRSGDLSVYWYQQSLDQGLQFLIQYYNGEERAKGNILERFSAQQFPDLHSELNLSSLELGDSALYFCASSRGSGGAGFTDTQYFGPGTRLTVL.